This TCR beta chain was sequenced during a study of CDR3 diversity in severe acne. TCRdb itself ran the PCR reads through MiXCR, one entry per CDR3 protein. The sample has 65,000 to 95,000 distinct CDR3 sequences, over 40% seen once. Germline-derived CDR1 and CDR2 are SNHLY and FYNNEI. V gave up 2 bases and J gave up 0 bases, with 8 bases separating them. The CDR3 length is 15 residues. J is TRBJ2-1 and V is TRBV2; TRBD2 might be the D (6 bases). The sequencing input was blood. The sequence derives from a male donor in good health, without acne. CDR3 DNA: TGTGCCAGCAGTGAACGGGGACTCTCCTACAATGAGCAGTTCTTC. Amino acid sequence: CASSERGLSYNEQFF. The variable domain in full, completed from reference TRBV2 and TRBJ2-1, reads EPEVTQTPSHQVTQMGQEVILRCVPISNHLYFYWYRQILGQKVEFLVSFYNNEISEKSEIFDDQFSVERPDGSNFTLKIRSTKLEDSAMYFCASSERGLSYNEQFFGPGTRLTVL.